These T cell receptor beta chains were read from a single sample in a study of T cell responses to AZD1222 COVID-19 vaccine. The data were produced by immunoSEQ multiplex PCR, yet TCRdb's version contains in-frame clones alone and is incomplete. The table records some 150,000 clones, around 92% of them present only once. Sequencing used peripheral blood, obtained 28 days after the second AZD1222 dose. These receptors were taken from an adult who received the AZD1222 COVID-19 vaccine. The CDR3 runs from the conserved cysteine through the conserved F or W. The order of the fields is V gene, J gene, D gene, clone size, CDR3 protein, CDR3 DNA. D genes are given only for firm matches. Not every row has a clone size; where given, it reads once, few, many or a size class.

V gene: TRBV29-1
J gene: TRBJ2-5
D gene: TRBD2
clone size: .
CDR3 protein: CSVEGRLGLVRETQYF
CDR3 DNA: TGCAGCGTTGAAGGAAGGTTGGGACTAGTAAGGGAGACCCAGTACTTC

V gene: TRBV6-6
J gene: TRBJ1-1
D gene: .
clone size: once
CDR3 protein: CASSYPQGRGYTEAFF
CDR3 DNA: TGTGCCAGCAGTTACCCCCAGGGAAGGGGTTACACTGAAGCTTTCTTT

V gene: TRBV5-1
J gene: TRBJ1-6
D gene: TRBD1
clone size: once
CDR3 protein: CASSPRRQGVDSPLHF
CDR3 DNA: TGCGCCAGCAGCCCCAGGCGACAGGGGGTAGATTCACCCCTCCACTTT

V gene: TRBV6-5
J gene: TRBJ2-3
D gene: TRBD2
clone size: .
CDR3 protein: CASSSRREGSDTQYF
CDR3 DNA: TGTGCCAGCAGCAGTCGGCGGGAGGGATCAGATACGCAGTATTTT

V gene: TRBV6-5
J gene: TRBJ2-2
D gene: TRBD2
clone size: .
CDR3 protein: CASSYGRAGELFF
CDR3 DNA: TGTGCCAGCAGTTACGGGAGGGCCGGGGAGCTGTTTTTT

V gene: TRBV29-1
J gene: TRBJ2-2
D gene: .
clone size: .
CDR3 protein: CSVGRSAGELFF
CDR3 DNA: TGCAGCGTAGGACGATCGGCCGGGGAGCTGTTTTTT

V gene: TRBV6-2/TRBV6-3
J gene: TRBJ2-6
D gene: .
clone size: .
CDR3 protein: CASSRQLVSSGANVLTF
CDR3 DNA: TGTGCCAGCAGCCGTCAGCTGGTCAGCTCTGGGGCCAACGTCCTGACTTTC

V gene: TRBV9
J gene: TRBJ2-6
D gene: .
clone size: .
CDR3 protein: CASSVEGWANVLTF
CDR3 DNA: TGTGCCAGCAGCGTAGAGGGCTGGGCCAACGTCCTGACTTTC

V gene: TRBV4-1
J gene: TRBJ1-1
D gene: .
clone size: .
CDR3 protein: CASSQSGDIVNTEAFF
CDR3 DNA: TGCGCCAGCAGCCAAAGCGGGGACATAGTAAACACTGAAGCTTTCTTT

V gene: TRBV30
J gene: TRBJ2-3
D gene: TRBD2
clone size: .
CDR3 protein: CAWSVRTSGRYTDTQYF
CDR3 DNA: TGTGCCTGGAGTGTAAGGACTAGCGGGAGGTACACAGATACGCAGTATTTT

V gene: TRBV29-1
J gene: TRBJ1-2
D gene: .
clone size: .
CDR3 protein: CSVREGAGGYTF
CDR3 DNA: TGCAGCGTTAGAGAGGGCGCGGGTGGCTACACCTTC

V gene: TRBV25-1
J gene: TRBJ1-5
D gene: .
clone size: .
CDR3 protein: CASTASQGQPQHF
CDR3 DNA: TGTGCCAGTACGGCCTCTCAGGGGCAGCCCCAGCATTTT

V gene: TRBV23-1
J gene: TRBJ1-6
D gene: TRBD1
clone size: .
CDR3 protein: CASSQSGTGCSPLHF
CDR3 DNA: TGCGCCAGCAGTCAAAGTGGGACAGGGTGTTCACCCCTCCACTTT

V gene: TRBV29-1
J gene: TRBJ2-1
D gene: TRBD2
clone size: .
CDR3 protein: CSEMTSGSNEQFF
CDR3 DNA: TGCAGCGAAATGACTAGCGGGAGCAATGAGCAGTTCTTC

V gene: TRBV7-2
J gene: TRBJ2-3
D gene: .
clone size: .
CDR3 protein: CASSLNARYTQYF
CDR3 DNA: TGTGCCAGCAGCTTAAATGCTAGGTATACGCAGTATTTT

V gene: TRBV30
J gene: TRBJ1-5
D gene: .
clone size: .
CDR3 protein: CAWSVSSNQPQHF
CDR3 DNA: TGTGCCTGGAGTGTCTCTAGCAATCAGCCCCAGCATTTT

V gene: TRBV28
J gene: TRBJ2-3
D gene: TRBD2
clone size: once
CDR3 protein: CASSLPTSGRVVGTDTQYF
CDR3 DNA: TGTGCCAGCAGTTTACCGACTAGCGGGAGGGTTGTTGGCACAGATACGCAGTATTTT

V gene: TRBV9
J gene: TRBJ2-1
D gene: TRBD2
clone size: .
CDR3 protein: CASSLSGGGFNEQFF
CDR3 DNA: TGTGCCAGCAGCCTTAGTGGGGGAGGGTTTAATGAGCAGTTCTTC

V gene: TRBV10-1
J gene: TRBJ2-2
D gene: .
clone size: .
CDR3 protein: CASSPAQVNTGELFF
CDR3 DNA: TGCGCCAGCAGCCCGGCACAGGTTAACACCGGGGAGCTGTTTTTT

V gene: TRBV6-5
J gene: TRBJ2-3
D gene: .
clone size: .
CDR3 protein: CASSYMGLRTDTQYF
CDR3 DNA: TGTGCCAGCAGTTACATGGGGCTGCGCACAGATACGCAGTATTTT

V gene: TRBV3-1/TRBV3-2
J gene: TRBJ1-3
D gene: .
clone size: .
CDR3 protein: CASSQEGSGNTIYF
CDR3 DNA: TGTGCCAGCAGCCAAGAAGGGTCCGGAAACACCATATATTTT

V gene: TRBV2
J gene: TRBJ2-7
D gene: TRBD2
clone size: .
CDR3 protein: CASRAGTSYEQYF
CDR3 DNA: TGTGCCAGCAGAGCGGGGACTAGTTACGAGCAGTACTTC

V gene: TRBV9
J gene: TRBJ1-3
D gene: .
clone size: .
CDR3 protein: CASSVHPGTATSGNTIYF
CDR3 DNA: TGTGCCAGCAGCGTCCACCCGGGGACGGCCACCTCTGGAAACACCATATATTTT

V gene: TRBV11-2
J gene: TRBJ2-3
D gene: TRBD2
clone size: .
CDR3 protein: CASSSWTSGRTDTQYF
CDR3 DNA: TGTGCCAGCAGCAGCTGGACTAGCGGGAGGACAGATACGCAGTATTTT

V gene: TRBV5-6
J gene: TRBJ1-1
D gene: .
clone size: .
CDR3 protein: CASSLRPNTEAFF
CDR3 DNA: TGTGCCAGCAGCTTGAGACCGAACACTGAAGCTTTCTTT

V gene: TRBV5-8
J gene: TRBJ1-2
D gene: TRBD1
clone size: .
CDR3 protein: CASSPRTGGHYGYTF
CDR3 DNA: TGTGCCAGCAGCCCCCGGACAGGGGGCCACTATGGCTACACCTTC

V gene: TRBV2
J gene: TRBJ1-5
D gene: .
clone size: .
CDR3 protein: CASRDSRGQPQHF
CDR3 DNA: TGTGCCAGCAGGGATTCCCGGGGGCAGCCCCAGCATTTT

V gene: TRBV5-1
J gene: TRBJ2-2
D gene: .
clone size: .
CDR3 protein: CASSLEQLSTGELFF
CDR3 DNA: TGCGCCAGCAGCTTGGAGCAGCTATCCACCGGGGAGCTGTTTTTT

V gene: TRBV30
J gene: TRBJ1-1
D gene: .
clone size: .
CDR3 protein: CAWKQANTEAFF
CDR3 DNA: TGTGCCTGGAAACAGGCGAACACTGAAGCTTTCTTT

V gene: TRBV6-5
J gene: TRBJ1-5
D gene: .
clone size: .
CDR3 protein: CASALTDTINQPQHF
CDR3 DNA: TGTGCCAGCGCCTTAACCGATACAATCAATCAGCCCCAGCATTTT

V gene: TRBV12-3/TRBV12-4
J gene: TRBJ1-1
D gene: .
clone size: .
CDR3 protein: CASRPWGYTEAFF
CDR3 DNA: TGTGCCAGCAGGCCCTGGGGTTACACTGAAGCTTTCTTT

V gene: TRBV10-3
J gene: TRBJ1-5
D gene: TRBD1
clone size: .
CDR3 protein: CAISGQGNQPQHF
CDR3 DNA: TGTGCCATCAGTGGACAGGGGAATCAGCCCCAGCATTTT

V gene: TRBV5-1
J gene: TRBJ2-1
D gene: TRBD2
clone size: .
CDR3 protein: CASSYGTSLKGFYNEQFF
CDR3 DNA: TGCGCCAGCAGCTACGGGACTAGCCTTAAAGGGTTCTACAATGAGCAGTTCTTC

V gene: TRBV29-1
J gene: TRBJ2-1
D gene: TRBD2
clone size: .
CDR3 protein: CSFGGGRYNEQFF
CDR3 DNA: TGCAGCTTCGGCGGGGGTCGATACAATGAGCAGTTCTTC

V gene: TRBV7-9
J gene: TRBJ2-7
D gene: .
clone size: once
CDR3 protein: CASSLLVGYEQYF
CDR3 DNA: TGTGCCAGCAGCTTATTAGTAGGCTACGAGCAGTACTTC

V gene: TRBV28
J gene: TRBJ1-1
D gene: .
clone size: once
CDR3 protein: CASSGPAGGAFF
CDR3 DNA: TGTGCCAGCAGTGGACCGGCCGGAGGAGCTTTCTTT

V gene: TRBV27
J gene: TRBJ2-5
D gene: .
clone size: .
CDR3 protein: CASSFVTRGIQETQYF
CDR3 DNA: TGTGCCAGCAGTTTTGTCACGAGAGGAATCCAAGAGACCCAGTACTTC

V gene: TRBV10-2
J gene: TRBJ1-5
D gene: .
clone size: .
CDR3 protein: CASSEQGNQPQHF
CDR3 DNA: TGCGCCAGCAGTGAGCAGGGCAATCAGCCCCAGCATTTT

V gene: TRBV13
J gene: TRBJ2-2
D gene: .
clone size: few
CDR3 protein: CASSLGMDGELFF
CDR3 DNA: TGTGCCAGCAGCTTGGGGATGGACGGGGAGCTGTTTTTT

V gene: TRBV7-2
J gene: TRBJ2-1
D gene: TRBD1
clone size: .
CDR3 protein: CASSSTGLNNEQFF
CDR3 DNA: TGTGCCAGCAGCTCGACAGGGTTGAACAATGAGCAGTTCTTC

V gene: TRBV28
J gene: TRBJ2-2
D gene: TRBD2
clone size: .
CDR3 protein: CASNKLAGAGELFF
CDR3 DNA: TGTGCCAGCAATAAACTAGCGGGAGCCGGGGAGCTGTTTTTT

V gene: TRBV27
J gene: TRBJ2-3
D gene: .
clone size: once
CDR3 protein: CASSLFGRGPDTQYF
CDR3 DNA: TGTGCCAGCAGTTTATTTGGCAGGGGTCCAGATACGCAGTATTTT

V gene: TRBV6-4
J gene: TRBJ2-1
D gene: .
clone size: .
CDR3 protein: CASSEPLWSNNEQFF
CDR3 DNA: TGTGCCAGCAGTGAACCGCTGTGGAGTAACAATGAGCAGTTCTTC

V gene: TRBV5-1
J gene: TRBJ2-2
D gene: .
clone size: .
CDR3 protein: CASSTGDTGELFF
CDR3 DNA: TGCGCCAGCAGCACCGGGGACACCGGGGAGCTGTTTTTT

V gene: TRBV25-1
J gene: TRBJ1-2
D gene: TRBD1
clone size: .
CDR3 protein: CASNKQGNYGYTF
CDR3 DNA: TGTGCCAGCAACAAACAGGGGAACTATGGCTACACCTTC

V gene: TRBV2
J gene: TRBJ1-1
D gene: .
clone size: .
CDR3 protein: CAGTKTQNTEAFF
CDR3 DNA: TGTGCCGGAACTAAGACACAGAACACTGAAGCTTTCTTT